This T cell receptor beta chain was recorded in a study of chemoradiotherapy in HPV16-positive cancers. Findings and caveats of the study: HPV-specific T cells were functionally defined from only a couple of HPV16-positive patients. In HPV16-positive patients, HPV-responsive T-cell expansion tracked better recurrence-free survival. Non-HPV-specific T cells did not expand in tumors during treatment, whereas candidate HPV-specific clones and E7-related motifs did.

Repertoires were sampled repeatedly during chemoradiotherapy. Of note for this clone: Its antigen is as yet unknown.

Trimming took off 0 bases at V and 7 bases at J, with 12 bases between the two ends. The CDR3 is 14 residues long. The germline V gene has CDR1 SGHVS and CDR2 FQNEAQ. Assay: immunoSEQ multiplex PCR; the TCRdb copy retains only in-frame clones and omits some. Among roughly 4,700 clones listed, roughly 90% were seen once. The source material was tumor tissue, sampled from a patient who underwent chemoradiotherapy. This TCR was sampled from a human donor with HPV-associated anogenital cancer. The chain links TRBV7-8 to TRBJ1-1, with a tentative D call TRBD1 (5 bases). CDR3 amino acids: CASSLAGVGHEAFF. CDR3 DNA sequence: TGTGCCAGCAGCTTAGCTGGTGTGGGGCATGAAGCTTTCTTT.